This paragraph covers one TCR beta chain sequence. Donation came from healthy Caucasian individuals in Russia who were aged roughly 6 to 95. Donors each provided about 10 milliliters of peripheral blood. Every sample yielded at least 6.5 million isolated PBMCs. The record originates from a study of blood T cells in healthy people across ages. This CDR3 is 13 amino acids long. After removal of 7 bases from V and 6 bases from J, the junction contained 8 bases not matched to a gene. Looked up from germline, CDR1 is MNHNS and CDR2 is SASEGT. Sample-barcoded 5' priming and a J-beta primer mix drove a second PCR of roughly 6 to 12 cycles. MiXCR was run by TCRdb on the 5' RACE reads, yielding one entry per CDR3 protein. The sample includes about 1.8 million distinct CDR3 sequences, around 50% of them seen just once.

The receptor's source is a woman between 40 and 50 years old in good health. The J gene is TRBJ1-2, the V gene TRBV6-1; 7 bases line up with TRBD1. Sequencing was done on a sample of blood. The CDR3 loop reads CASIGDRPDGYTF. In DNA form, the CDR3 reads TGTGCCAGCATAGGGGACAGACCGGATGGCTACACCTTC.